The clone carrying this TCR beta chain was detected once. The entry originates in a study of blood T cell repertoires in COVID-19. Study overall: COVID-19 samples, acute and convalescent, were from the United States, Italy and Spain. The analysed material was cDNA or gDNA that came from T cells, B-cell-depleted T cells, or PBMCs.

The CDR3 totals 15 residues. Germline V gives CDR1 KGHDR, CDR2 SFDVKD. The V and J ends lost 4 bases and 5 bases, in that order; junction bases with no gene match: 7. Original methodology: Using reference gene primer amplification, nucleated cell counts were estimated. Profiled with immunoSEQ multiplex PCR; TCRdb holds only in-frame clones, not every one. V, J and clone size are those of that table, while D and trimming were read from the DNA. The data hold 150,000 to 160,000 clones, with about 80% observed a single time. Sequenced input: peripheral blood. The receptor was derived from a man in his fifties or sixties with acute or convalescent COVID-19. J is TRBJ1-1 and V is TRBV24-1, with 9 bases fitting TRBD1. The CDR3 reads CATSEATGGRTEAFF. CDR3 DNA: TGTGCCACCAGTGAAGCCACAGGGGGCCGTACTGAAGCTTTCTTT.